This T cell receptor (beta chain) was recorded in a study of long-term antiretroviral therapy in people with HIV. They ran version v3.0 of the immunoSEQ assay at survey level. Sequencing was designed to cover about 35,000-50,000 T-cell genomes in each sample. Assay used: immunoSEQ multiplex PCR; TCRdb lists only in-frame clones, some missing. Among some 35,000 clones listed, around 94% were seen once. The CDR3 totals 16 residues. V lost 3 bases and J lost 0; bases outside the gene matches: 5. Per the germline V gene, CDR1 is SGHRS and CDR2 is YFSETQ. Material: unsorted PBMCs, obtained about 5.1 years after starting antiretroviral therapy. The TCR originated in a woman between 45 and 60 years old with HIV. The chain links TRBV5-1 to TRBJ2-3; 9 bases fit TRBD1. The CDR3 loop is CASSWGQGSSTDTQYF. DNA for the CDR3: TGCGCCAGCAGCTGGGGACAGGGTTCCAGCACAGATACGCAGTATTTT.